The clone carrying this T cell receptor (beta chain) appeared a few times. This sample is part of a study of beta chain features in type 1 diabetes. The investigators reverse transcribed all of the isolated RNA, so they sequenced expressed TCRB transcripts. Profiling relied on immunoSEQ multiplex PCR, and the TCRdb table lists in-frame clones only, not all of them. This sample has about 930,000 clones, with roughly 15% found just once. The ends were cut back, 5 bases at V and 3 bases at J, with 19 bases in the middle. This CDR3 is built from 16 residues. Germline lookup yields CDR1 SGHRS and CDR2 YFSETQ.

The genes are TRBV5-1 and TRBJ2-3, with D unclear. This TCR was recovered from a woman aged 18-29 years in good health. The material sequenced was naive CD4+ T cells from blood. The CDR3 nucleotides read TGCGCCAGCAGTTTATTATCCCGCCCCCGGACAGATACGCAGTATTTT. Translating it yields CASSLLSRPRTDTQYF. The full variable domain, in which reference TRBV5-1 and TRBJ2-3 provide the parts outside the CDR3, is KAGVTQTPRYLIKTRGQQVTLSCSPISGHRSVSWYQQTPGQGLQFLFEYFSETQRNKGNFPGRFSGRQFSNSRSEMNVSTLELGDSALYLCASSLLSRPRTDTQYFGPGTRLTVL.